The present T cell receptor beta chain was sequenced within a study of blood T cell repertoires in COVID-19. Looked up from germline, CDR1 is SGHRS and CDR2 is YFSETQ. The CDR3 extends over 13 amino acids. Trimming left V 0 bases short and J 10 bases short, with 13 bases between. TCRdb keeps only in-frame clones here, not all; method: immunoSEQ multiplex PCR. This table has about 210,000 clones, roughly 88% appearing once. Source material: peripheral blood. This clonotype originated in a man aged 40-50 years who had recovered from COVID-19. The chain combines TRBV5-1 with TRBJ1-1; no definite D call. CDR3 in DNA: TGCGCCAGCAGCTTGGGTGGTCCGTCGGGAGCTTTCTTT. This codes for CASSLGGPSGAFF. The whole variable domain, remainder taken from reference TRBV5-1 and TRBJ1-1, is KAGVTQTPRYLIKTRGQQVTLSCSPISGHRSVSWYQQTPGQGLQFLFEYFSETQRNKGNFPGRFSGRQFSNSRSEMNVSTLELGDSALYLCASSLGGPSGAFFGQGTRLTVV.